The sequence of this T cell receptor (beta chain) was determined in a study of T cell changes during pregnancy in multiple sclerosis. V lost 5 bases to trimming and J lost 3 bases; unmatched junction nucleotides: 5. Germline assignment: CDR1 SEHNR and CDR2 FQNEAQ (reference sequence). The CDR3 is 15 amino acids. Profiled with immunoSEQ multiplex PCR; TCRdb holds only in-frame clones, not every one. The sample holds 25,000 to 30,000 clones; 85% to 90% are singletons and the top ten take under 9.5%. Sequencing was performed on CD8+ T cells from peripheral blood mononuclear cells, taken after pregnancy. This clonotype originated in a female donor with multiple sclerosis, enrolled in a pregnancy study. The V call is TRBV7-9, the J call TRBJ2-3; 10 positions agree with TRBD1. CDR3 coding DNA: TGTGCCAGCAGCCACAGGACAGGGGGGACAGATACGCAGTATTTT. It translates to CASSHRTGGTDTQYF.